The clone carrying this TCR beta chain was counted many times. Its antigen is as yet unknown. The sample belongs to a study of T-cell memory formation after mild COVID-19. CDR3 size: 15 residues. V lost 4 bases and J lost 6; bases outside the gene matches: 8. The study, taken as a whole, reports: Contracting CD4+ clones sat mainly in CM and EM; CD8+ in EMRA.

TCRdb re-analysed the 5' RACE reads in MiXCR, keeping a single row per CDR3 protein. The table includes under 35,000 distinct CDR3 sequences, around 20% detected once. Sequencing input: PBMCs or a T cell subset sorted from them (not recorded which). This receptor was identified in an adult who had mild COVID-19 (a few samples of this study predate the infection). Cell type and time point are not known. The J gene is TRBJ2-1, the V gene TRBV12-3 or TRBV12-4, with 8 bases lining up with TRBD2. The CDR3 sequence: CASSSGPGTSNEQFF. The DNA of the CDR3 is TGTGCCAGCAGTTCAGGACCCGGGACTAGCAATGAGCAGTTCTTC.